Given below is one TCR beta chain in context. V gave up 4 bases and J gave up 6 bases; unmatched junction bases: 10. This CDR3 region has 15 residues. Germline values: CDR1 SGHRS, CDR2 YFSETQ. As handled by the study authors: It was from reference gene primer amplification that nucleated cell counts were estimated. Some clones are missing from TCRdb's copy, which holds only in-frame ones; the method was immunoSEQ multiplex PCR. Clone size and the V and J calls come from that table; the DNA yielded D and trimming. The data contain roughly 150,000 clones, 65% to 85% of them singletons. This sample stems from a study of blood T cell repertoires in COVID-19. In the study overall: The United States, Italy and Spain provided the acute and convalescent COVID-19 samples. The cDNA or gDNA used as material had been derived from T cells, B-cell-depleted T cells, or PBMCs.

This chain links TRBV5-1 with TRBJ1-5, with 7 bases fitting TRBD1. This receptor was taken from a man between 65 and 79 years old with active or convalescent COVID-19. Specimen: peripheral blood. The CDR3 is CASSPTPGGGQPQHF. CDR3 coding DNA: TGCGCCAGCAGCCCTACCCCAGGGGGTGGTCAGCCCCAGCATTTT.